This T cell receptor beta chain originates from a study of response to subunit inactivated influenza vaccine. Study outcomes and limitations: The study's authors posited that every seasonal influenza vaccination enlists few new T cells.

TCRdb fed the RT-PCR reads into MiXCR, producing one record per CDR3 protein. The table lists 430,000 or so distinct CDR3 sequences, roughly 9.7% of them singletons. The germline V gene encodes CDR1 DFQATT and CDR2 SNEGSKA (reference sequence). The CDR3 is made up of 14 amino acids. With V trimmed by 4 bases and J by 4 bases, 9 bases remained unmatched. The sample holds many counts of this clonotype. Its antigen is undetermined. The sequencing used PBMCs from blood, collected about 40 days after vaccination. This TCR was recovered from a man aged 45 to 65 who received an inactivated influenza vaccine. V and J are TRBV20-1 and TRBJ2-7, with 8 positions matching TRBD2. CDR3 protein: CSATYPAGVYEQYF. The CDR3, as DNA: TGCAGTGCTACGTACCCAGCGGGAGTGTACGAGCAGTACTTC.